This T cell receptor beta chain originates from a study of T cells in Graves' hyperthyroidism and ophthalmopathy. Amplified TCR beta CDR3 regions derived from RNA transcripts. HTBI primers were the set used in a first-round RT-PCR of the TCR CDR3. From the multiplex PCR reads, TCRdb called clonotypes with MiXCR, one entry per CDR3 protein. The profile shows fewer than 600,000 distinct CDR3 sequences, 13% to 15% of them singletons. The junction had 10 bases not matched to a gene; V was cut back by 0 bases and J by 2 bases. The CDR3 consists of 18 residues. Looked up from germline, CDR1 is GTSNPN and CDR2 is SVGIG (reference sequence). Study-level points and caveats: The model's output predicted ophthalmopathy at a median of about 5.9 months prior to onset. Ophthalmopathy was distinguished from stable hyperthyroidism by 13 V-J signatures.

This clonotype was seen repeatedly, ten times or more. No antigen is known for it. The gene calls are TRBV30 and TRBJ2-1; TRBD2 agrees at 10 bases. This receptor was taken from a woman between 18 and 29 years old with Graves' hyperthyroidism. Sequencing was done on a sample of blood. CDR3 sequence reads: CAWSVRGLAGGTYNEQFF. In DNA form, the CDR3 reads TGTGCCTGGAGTGTACGAGGTTTAGCGGGAGGAACCTACAATGAGCAGTTCTTC.